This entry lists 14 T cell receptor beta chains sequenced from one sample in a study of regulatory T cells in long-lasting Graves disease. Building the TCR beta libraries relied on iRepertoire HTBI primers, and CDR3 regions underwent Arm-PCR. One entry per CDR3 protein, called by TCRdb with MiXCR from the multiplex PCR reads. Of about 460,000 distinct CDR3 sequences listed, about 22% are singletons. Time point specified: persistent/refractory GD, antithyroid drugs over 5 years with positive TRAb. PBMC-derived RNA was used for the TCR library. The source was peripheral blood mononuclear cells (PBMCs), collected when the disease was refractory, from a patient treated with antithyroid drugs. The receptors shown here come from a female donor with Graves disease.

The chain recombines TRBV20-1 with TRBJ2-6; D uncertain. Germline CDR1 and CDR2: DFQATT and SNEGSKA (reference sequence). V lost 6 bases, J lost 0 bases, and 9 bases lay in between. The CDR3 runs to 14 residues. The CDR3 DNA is TGCAGTGCCTTCTGGGGCTCTGGGGCCAACGTCCTGACTTTC. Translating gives CSAFWGSGANVLTF.

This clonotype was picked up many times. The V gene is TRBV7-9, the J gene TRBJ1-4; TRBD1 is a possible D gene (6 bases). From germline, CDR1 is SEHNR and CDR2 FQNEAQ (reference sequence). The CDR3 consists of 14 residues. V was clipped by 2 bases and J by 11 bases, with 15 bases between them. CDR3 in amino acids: CASSLSAGAWKLFF. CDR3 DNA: TGTGCCAGCAGCTTATCCGCAGGGGCGTGGAAACTGTTTTTT.

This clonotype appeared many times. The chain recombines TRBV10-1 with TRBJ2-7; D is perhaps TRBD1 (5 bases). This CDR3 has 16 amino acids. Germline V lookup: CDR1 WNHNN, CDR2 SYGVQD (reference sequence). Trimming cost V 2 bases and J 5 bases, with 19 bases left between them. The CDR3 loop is CASSETTETAPDEQYF. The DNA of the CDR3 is TGCGCCAGCAGTGAGACCACAGAGACAGCCCCCGACGAGCAGTACTTC.

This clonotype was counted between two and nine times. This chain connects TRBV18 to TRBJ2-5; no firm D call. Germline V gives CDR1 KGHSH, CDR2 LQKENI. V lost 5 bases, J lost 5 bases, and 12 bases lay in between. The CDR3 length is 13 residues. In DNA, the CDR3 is TGTGCCAGCTCATACATGGGAAGGGAGACCCAGTACTTC. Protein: CASSYMGRETQYF.

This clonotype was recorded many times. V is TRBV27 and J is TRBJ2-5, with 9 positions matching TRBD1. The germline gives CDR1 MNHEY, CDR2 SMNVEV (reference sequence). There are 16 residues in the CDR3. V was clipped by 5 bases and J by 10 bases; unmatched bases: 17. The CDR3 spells CASSEPTGGDVGIQYF. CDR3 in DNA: TGTGCCAGCAGTGAGCCGACAGGGGGGGACGTCGGGATCCAGTACTTC.

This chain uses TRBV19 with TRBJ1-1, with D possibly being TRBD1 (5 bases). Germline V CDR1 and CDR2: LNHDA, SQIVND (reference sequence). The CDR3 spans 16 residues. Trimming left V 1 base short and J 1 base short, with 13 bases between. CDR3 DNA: TGTGCCAGTAGTATAGCGGCTAGCGGACAGAACACTGAAGCTTTCTTT. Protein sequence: CASSIAASGQNTEAFF.

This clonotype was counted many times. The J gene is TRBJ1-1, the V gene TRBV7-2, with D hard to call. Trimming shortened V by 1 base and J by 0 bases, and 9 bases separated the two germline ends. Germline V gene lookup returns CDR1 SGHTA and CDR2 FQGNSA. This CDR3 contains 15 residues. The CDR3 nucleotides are TGTGCCAGCAGCTTAGGCGGTCGGGTGAACACTGAAGCTTTCTTT. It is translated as CASSLGGRVNTEAFF.

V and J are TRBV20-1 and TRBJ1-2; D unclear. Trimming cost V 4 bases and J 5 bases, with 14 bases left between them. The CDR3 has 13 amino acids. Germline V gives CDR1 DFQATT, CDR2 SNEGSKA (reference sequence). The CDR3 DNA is TGCAGTGCTATGGTCGGGTTTCGTTATGGCTACACCTTC. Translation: CSAMVGFRYGYTF.

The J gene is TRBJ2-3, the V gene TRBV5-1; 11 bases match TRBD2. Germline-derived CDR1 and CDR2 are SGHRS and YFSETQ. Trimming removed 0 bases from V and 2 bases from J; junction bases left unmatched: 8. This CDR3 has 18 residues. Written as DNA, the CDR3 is TGCGCCAGCAGCTTGGCCCCCGTAGCGGGAGGGTTCACAGATACGCAGTATTTT. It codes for CASSLAPVAGGFTDTQYF.

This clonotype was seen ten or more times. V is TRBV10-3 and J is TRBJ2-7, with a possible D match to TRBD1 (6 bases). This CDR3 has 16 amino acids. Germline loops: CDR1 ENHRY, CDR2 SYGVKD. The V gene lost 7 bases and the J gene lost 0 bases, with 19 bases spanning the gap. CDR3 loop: CAIMASWSQGSYEQYF. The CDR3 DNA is TGTGCCATCATGGCTTCCTGGTCACAGGGCTCCTACGAGCAGTACTTC.

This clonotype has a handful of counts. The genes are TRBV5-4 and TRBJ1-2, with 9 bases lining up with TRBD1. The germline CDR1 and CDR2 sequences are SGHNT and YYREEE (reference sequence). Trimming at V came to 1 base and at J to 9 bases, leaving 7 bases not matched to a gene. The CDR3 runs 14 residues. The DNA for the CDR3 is TGTGCCAGCAGCTTGACCGGGACAGGGACGCGCTACACCTTC. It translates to CASSLTGTGTRYTF.

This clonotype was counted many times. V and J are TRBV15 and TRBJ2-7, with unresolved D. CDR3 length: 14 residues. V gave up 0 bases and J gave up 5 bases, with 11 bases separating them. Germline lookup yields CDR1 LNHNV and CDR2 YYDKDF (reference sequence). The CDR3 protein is CATSRDNGVHEQYF. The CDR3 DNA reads TGTGCCACCAGCAGAGATAATGGGGTCCACGAGCAGTACTTC. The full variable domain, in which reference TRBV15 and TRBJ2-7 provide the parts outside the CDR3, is DAMVIQNPRYQVTQFGKPVTLSCSQTLNHNVMYWYQQKSSQAPKLLFHYYDKDFNNEADTPDNFQSRRPNTSFCFLDIRSPGLGDTAMYLCATSRDNGVHEQYFGPGTRLTVT.

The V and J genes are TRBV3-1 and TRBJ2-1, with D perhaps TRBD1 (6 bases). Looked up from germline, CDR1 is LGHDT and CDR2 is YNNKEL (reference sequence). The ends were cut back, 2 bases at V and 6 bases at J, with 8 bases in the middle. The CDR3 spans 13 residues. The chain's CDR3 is CASSQQGFNEQFF. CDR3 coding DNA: TGTGCCAGCAGCCAACAGGGGTTCAATGAGCAGTTCTTC.

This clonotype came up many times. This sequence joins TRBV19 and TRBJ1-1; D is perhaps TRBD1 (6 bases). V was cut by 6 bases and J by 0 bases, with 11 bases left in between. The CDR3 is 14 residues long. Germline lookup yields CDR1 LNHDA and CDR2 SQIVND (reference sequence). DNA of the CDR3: TGTGCCAGTAGGTTGGGACAAGTGAACACTGAAGCTTTCTTT. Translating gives CASRLGQVNTEAFF.